One T cell receptor (beta chain) is described in this entry. The sample comes from a study of T cells in Graves' hyperthyroidism and ophthalmopathy. Amplified TCR beta CDR3 regions came from RNA transcripts. Initially, a first-round RT-PCR of the TCR CDR3 employed the HTBI primer set. TCRdb fed the multiplex PCR reads into MiXCR, producing one record per CDR3 protein. The table has about 640,000 distinct CDR3 sequences, under 25% seen once. The CDR3 is 16 amino acids. Trimming cost V 2 bases and J 0 bases, with 8 bases left between them. Per germline, CDR1 MNHEY and CDR2 SVGEGT. The chain combines TRBV6-2 or TRBV6-3 with TRBJ1-6, with no clear D. Sequenced input: blood. The sequence derives from a man aged 25-40 years with Graves' ophthalmopathy. DNA for the CDR3: TGTGCCAGCAGTTACGGTCCGAGCTCCTATAATTCACCCCTCCACTTT. It yields the protein CASSYGPSSYNSPLHF.